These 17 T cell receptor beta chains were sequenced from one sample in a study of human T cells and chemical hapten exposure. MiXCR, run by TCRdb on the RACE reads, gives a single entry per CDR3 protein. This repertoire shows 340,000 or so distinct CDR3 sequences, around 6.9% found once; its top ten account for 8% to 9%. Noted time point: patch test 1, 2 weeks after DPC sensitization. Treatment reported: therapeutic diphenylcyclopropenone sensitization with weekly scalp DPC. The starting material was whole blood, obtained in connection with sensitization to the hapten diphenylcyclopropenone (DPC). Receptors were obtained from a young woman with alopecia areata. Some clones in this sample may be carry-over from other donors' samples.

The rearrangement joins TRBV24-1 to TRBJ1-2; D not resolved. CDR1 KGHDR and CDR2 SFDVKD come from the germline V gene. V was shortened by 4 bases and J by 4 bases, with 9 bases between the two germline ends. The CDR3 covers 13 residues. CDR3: CATSDQNFYGYTF. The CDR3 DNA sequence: TGTGCCACCAGTGACCAGAATTTCTATGGCTACACCTTC.

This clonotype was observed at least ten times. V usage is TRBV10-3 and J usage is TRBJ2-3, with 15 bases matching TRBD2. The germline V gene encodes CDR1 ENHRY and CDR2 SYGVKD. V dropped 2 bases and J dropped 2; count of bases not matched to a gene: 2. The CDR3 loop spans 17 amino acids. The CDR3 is CAISEGLAGGHTDTQYF. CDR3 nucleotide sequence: TGTGCCATCAGTGAGGGACTAGCGGGGGGGCACACAGATACGCAGTATTTT.

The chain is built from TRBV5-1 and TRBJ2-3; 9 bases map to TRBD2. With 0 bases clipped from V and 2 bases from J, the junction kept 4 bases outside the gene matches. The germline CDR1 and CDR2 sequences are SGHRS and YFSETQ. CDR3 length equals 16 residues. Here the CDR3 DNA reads TGCGCCAGCAGCTTGGTTAGCGGGGGCGACACAGATACGCAGTATTTT. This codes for CASSLVSGGDTDTQYF.

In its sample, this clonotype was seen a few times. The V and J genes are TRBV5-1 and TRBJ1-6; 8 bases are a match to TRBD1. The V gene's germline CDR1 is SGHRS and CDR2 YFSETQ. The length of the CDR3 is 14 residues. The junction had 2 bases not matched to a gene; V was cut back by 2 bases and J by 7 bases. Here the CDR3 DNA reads TGCGCCAGCAGCTTCCACAGGGGGAATTCACCCCTCCACTTT. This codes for CASSFHRGNSPLHF.

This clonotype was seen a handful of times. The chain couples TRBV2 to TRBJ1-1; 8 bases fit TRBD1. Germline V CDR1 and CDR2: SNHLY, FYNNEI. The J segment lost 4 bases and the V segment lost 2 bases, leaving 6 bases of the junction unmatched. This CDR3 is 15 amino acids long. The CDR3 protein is CASSEQGAFGTEAFF. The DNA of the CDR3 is TGTGCCAGCAGTGAACAGGGGGCTTTCGGCACTGAAGCTTTCTTT.

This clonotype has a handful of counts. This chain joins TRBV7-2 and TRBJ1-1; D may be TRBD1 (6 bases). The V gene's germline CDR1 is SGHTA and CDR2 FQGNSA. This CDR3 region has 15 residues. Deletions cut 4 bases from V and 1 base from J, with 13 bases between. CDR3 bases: TGTGCCAGCAGCTATAGATTGGGACAGAACACTGAAGCTTTCTTT. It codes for CASSYRLGQNTEAFF.

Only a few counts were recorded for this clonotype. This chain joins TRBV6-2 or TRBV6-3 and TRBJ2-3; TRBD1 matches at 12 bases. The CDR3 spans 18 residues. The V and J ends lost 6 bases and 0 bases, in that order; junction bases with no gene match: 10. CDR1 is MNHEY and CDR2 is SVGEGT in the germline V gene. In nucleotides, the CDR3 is TGTGCCAGCAGCCGGGGGACAGGGGGCGACTCTAGCACAGATACGCAGTATTTT. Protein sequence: CASSRGTGGDSSTDTQYF.

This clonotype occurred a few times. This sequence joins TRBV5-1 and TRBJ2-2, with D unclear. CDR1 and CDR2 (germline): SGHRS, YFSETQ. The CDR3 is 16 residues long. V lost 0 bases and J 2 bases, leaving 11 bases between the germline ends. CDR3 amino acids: CASSLVGTSNTGELFF. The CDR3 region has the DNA TGCGCCAGCAGCTTGGTTGGCACCTCAAACACCGGGGAGCTGTTTTTT.

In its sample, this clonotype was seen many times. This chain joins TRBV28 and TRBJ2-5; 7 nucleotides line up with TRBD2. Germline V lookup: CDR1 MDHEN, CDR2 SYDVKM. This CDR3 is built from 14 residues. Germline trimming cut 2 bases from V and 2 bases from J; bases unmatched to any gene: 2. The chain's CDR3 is CASSLASGQETQYF. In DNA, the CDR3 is TGTGCCAGCAGTTTAGCTAGCGGTCAAGAGACCCAGTACTTC.

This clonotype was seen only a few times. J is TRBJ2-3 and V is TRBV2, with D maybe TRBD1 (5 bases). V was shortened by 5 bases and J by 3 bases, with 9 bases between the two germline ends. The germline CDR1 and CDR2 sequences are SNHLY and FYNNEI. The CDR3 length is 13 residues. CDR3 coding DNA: TGTGCCAGCAGTTCCAGGGTGACAGATACGCAGTATTTT. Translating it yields CASSSRVTDTQYF.

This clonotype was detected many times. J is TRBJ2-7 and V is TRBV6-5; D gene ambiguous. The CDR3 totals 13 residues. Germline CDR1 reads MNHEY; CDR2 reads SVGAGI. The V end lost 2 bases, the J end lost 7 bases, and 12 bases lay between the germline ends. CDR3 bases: TGTGCCAGCAGTTACCCGGCAACGAGGGAGCAGTACTTC. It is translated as CASSYPATREQYF.

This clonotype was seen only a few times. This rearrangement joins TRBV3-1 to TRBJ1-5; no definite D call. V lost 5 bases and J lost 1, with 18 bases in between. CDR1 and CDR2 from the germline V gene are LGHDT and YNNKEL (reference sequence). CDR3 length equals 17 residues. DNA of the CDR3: TGTGCCAGCAGCTCCTCCCGGAAGGGTAGGAGCAATCAGCCCCAGCATTTT. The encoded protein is CASSSSRKGRSNQPQHF.

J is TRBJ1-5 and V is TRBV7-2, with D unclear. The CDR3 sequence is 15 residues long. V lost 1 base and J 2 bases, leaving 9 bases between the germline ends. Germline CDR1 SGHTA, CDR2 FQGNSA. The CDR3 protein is CASSLVDEGNQPQHF. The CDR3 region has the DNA TGTGCCAGCAGCTTAGTTGACGAAGGCAATCAGCCCCAGCATTTT.

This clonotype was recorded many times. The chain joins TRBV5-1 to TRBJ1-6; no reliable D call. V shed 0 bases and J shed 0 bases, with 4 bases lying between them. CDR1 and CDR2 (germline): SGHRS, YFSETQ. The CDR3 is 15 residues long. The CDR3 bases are TGCGCCAGCAGCTTGGACAGCTCCTATAATTCACCCCTCCACTTT. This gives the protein CASSLDSSYNSPLHF.

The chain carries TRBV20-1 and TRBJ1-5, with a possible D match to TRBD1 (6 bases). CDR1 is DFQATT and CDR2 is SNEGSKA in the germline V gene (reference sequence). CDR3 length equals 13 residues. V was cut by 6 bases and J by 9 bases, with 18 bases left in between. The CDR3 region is CSAQPGGRRPQHF. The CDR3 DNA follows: TGCAGTGCCCAACCGGGGGGGCGACGGCCCCAGCATTTT.

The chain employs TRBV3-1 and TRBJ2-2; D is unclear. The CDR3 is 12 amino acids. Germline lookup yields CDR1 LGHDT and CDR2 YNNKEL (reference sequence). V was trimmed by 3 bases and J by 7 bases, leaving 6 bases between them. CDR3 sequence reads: CASSQPYGELFF. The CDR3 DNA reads TGTGCCAGCAGCCAGCCGTACGGGGAGCTGTTTTTT. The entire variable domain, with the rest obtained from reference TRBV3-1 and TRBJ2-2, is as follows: DTAVSQTPKYLVTQMGNDKSIKCEQNLGHDTMYWYKQDSKKFLKIMFSYNNKELIINETVPNRFSPKSPDKAHLNLHINSLELGDSAVYFCASSQPYGELFFGEGSRLTVL.

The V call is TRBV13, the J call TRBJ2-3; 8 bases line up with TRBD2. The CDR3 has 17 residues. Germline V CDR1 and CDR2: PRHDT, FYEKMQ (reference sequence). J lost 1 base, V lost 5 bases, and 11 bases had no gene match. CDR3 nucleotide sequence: TGTGCCAGCAGCCTACTCTCTGGGACTAGGGGCACAGATACGCAGTATTTT. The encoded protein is CASSLLSGTRGTDTQYF.